Listed here is a single T cell receptor beta chain. This entry is derived from a study of blood T cell repertoires in COVID-19. Study context: Samples representing acute and convalescent COVID-19 were sourced from the United States, Italy and Spain. In each case, the material was cDNA or gDNA derived from T cells, B-cell-depleted T cells, or PBMCs.

This CDR3 spans 15 amino acids. The germline V and J ends were trimmed by 1 base and 2 bases, with 12 bases remaining between them. Germline CDR1 is MNHEY and CDR2 is SMNVEV (reference sequence). Source study methods: Estimation of nucleated cell counts was performed using reference gene primer amplification. Assay used: immunoSEQ multiplex PCR; TCRdb lists only in-frame clones, some missing. That table is the source of V, J and clone size, and D and trimming were worked out from the DNA. The sample shows about 170,000 clones, 84% of them seen only once. The sequenced sample was peripheral blood. This clonotype was obtained from a woman of 80 years or more with COVID-19, enrolled during active disease. The gene calls are TRBV27 and TRBJ2-7, with a possible D match to TRBD1 (5 bases). The CDR3 DNA sequence: TGTGCCAGCAGTTTATGGGGCCCTATACCCTACGAGCAGTACTTC. This encodes CASSLWGPIPYEQYF.